The 26 T cell receptor beta chains below all came from one sample that was sequenced in a study of beta chain features in type 1 diabetes. Their target antigens are unknown. General observations from the study: There was a moderate but significant shortening of TCRB CDR3s in all four CD4+ subsets of Type 1 diabetes patients.

Every bit of the isolated RNA underwent reverse transcription, so sequencing read expressed TCRB transcripts. Profiling relied on immunoSEQ multiplex PCR, and the TCRdb table lists in-frame clones only, not all of them. The sample includes a few hundred thousand clones, roughly 25% of them seen just once. The material sequenced was naive CD4+ T cells from blood. The origin of the receptors is a young woman with type 1 diabetes.

This clone was found a few times. The chain links TRBV9 to TRBJ1-1; D unresolved. The germline V gene encodes CDR1 SGDLS and CDR2 YYNGEE. V lost 3 bases, J lost 0 bases, and 6 bases lay in between. The CDR3 has 13 residues. This CDR3 reads CASSASLNTEAFF. Here the CDR3 DNA reads TGTGCCAGCAGCGCTAGTTTGAACACTGAAGCTTTCTTT.

The chain has TRBV28 and TRBJ2-7; 9 bases are shared with TRBD2. CDR1 is MDHEN and CDR2 is SYDVKM in the germline V gene. This CDR3 has 15 amino acids. V lost 4 bases to trimming and J lost 4 bases; unmatched junction nucleotides: 8. Written as DNA, the CDR3 is TGTGCCAGCAGTTCGGCTAGCGGGGCTTTATACGAGCAGTACTTC. As protein: CASSSASGALYEQYF.

This clone was observed a few times. The chain is built from TRBV7-6 and TRBJ1-1; D unresolved. The germline gives CDR1 SGHVS, CDR2 FNYEAQ. The ends were cut back, 5 bases at V and 4 bases at J, with 8 bases in the middle. This CDR3 contains 12 residues. The CDR3 DNA reads as TGTGCCAGCAGCCAGGTGGGCACTGAAGCTTTCTTT. Its translation: CASSQVGTEAFF.

This clone has more than one count but fewer than ten. The chain combines TRBV2 with TRBJ2-7; 9 positions match TRBD2. Trimming cost V 3 bases and J 2 bases; bases outside gene matches: 5. Germline assignment: CDR1 SNHLY and CDR2 FYNNEI. The CDR3 contains 15 residues. The CDR3 bases are TGTGCCAGCAGTGATTCTAGCGGGACCACCTACGAGCAGTACTTC. It translates to CASSDSSGTTYEQYF.

This clone was observed a handful of times. The V and J genes are TRBV6-5 and TRBJ2-1; 11 nucleotides align to TRBD2. The J segment lost 2 bases and the V segment lost 4 bases, leaving 4 bases of the junction unmatched. CDR3 length equals 16 residues. Germline-derived CDR1 and CDR2 are MNHEY and SVGAGI. CDR3 in amino acids: CASSSPTSGTYNEQFF. DNA for the CDR3: TGTGCCAGCAGTTCCCCGACTAGCGGGACCTACAATGAGCAGTTCTTC.

This clone was detected only a few times. The chain carries TRBV6-1 and TRBJ2-3; 12 positions match TRBD2. The V and J ends lost 11 bases and 3 bases, in that order; junction bases with no gene match: 6. Germline V gene data show CDR1 as MNHNS and CDR2 as SASEGT. The CDR3 covers 14 residues. CDR3 loop: CAGQGLAGTDTQYF. Here the CDR3 DNA reads TGTGCCGGTCAAGGACTAGCGGGAACAGATACGCAGTATTTT.

The chain couples TRBV7-3 to TRBJ2-7; maybe TRBD2 (6 bases). CDR1 SGHTA and CDR2 FQGTGA come from the germline V gene. The CDR3 is 15 amino acids. Trimming removed 5 bases at V and 1 base at J, with 15 bases between. The CDR3 here is CASSPHGSGSYEQYF. The CDR3 region has the DNA TGTGCCAGCAGCCCCCACGGTAGCGGATCCTACGAGCAGTACTTC.

The chain is built from TRBV30 and TRBJ2-1, with TRBD2 matching over 10 bases. This CDR3 contains 18 residues. Germline values: CDR1 GTSNPN, CDR2 SVGIG (reference sequence). V lost 5 bases, J lost 4 bases, and 17 bases stayed unmatched. This chain's CDR3 is CAWEPESSGSLGYNEQFF. The CDR3 coding sequence is TGTGCCTGGGAGCCGGAGTCTAGCGGGAGTCTGGGGTACAATGAGCAGTTCTTC.

The chain is built from TRBV19 and TRBJ2-7, with 9 bases that match TRBD1. CDR1 and CDR2 from the germline V gene are LNHDA and SQIVND (reference sequence). V shed 6 bases and J 0 bases; nucleotides not matched to a gene: 6. The CDR3 consists of 15 residues. The CDR3 sequence: CASSPRDRASYEQYF. CDR3 bases: TGTGCCAGTAGCCCCCGGGACAGGGCCTCCTACGAGCAGTACTTC.

Of note for this clone: A junction boundary mismatches the germline segment, possibly from a read error. The chain links TRBV18 to TRBJ2-7; D remains unclear. This CDR3 has 12 residues. Germline loops: CDR1 KGHSH, CDR2 LQKENI. CDR3: CASSPSSYEPYF. The CDR3 region has the DNA TGTGCCAGCTCACCGTCCTCCTACGAGCCGTACTTC.

CDR3 protein: CASSSSTRTSKGLFF. CDR3 in DNA: TGCGCCAGCAGCAGCAGCACAAGGACATCTAAGGGGCTGTTTTTT. The chain has TRBV4-1 and TRBJ1-4; D is perhaps TRBD1 (5 bases). In germline, CDR1 is MGHRA, CDR2 YSYEKL. V was shortened by 5 bases and J by 14 bases, with 24 bases between the two germline ends. This CDR3 region has 15 residues.

A few counts support this clone. The chain joins TRBV18 to TRBJ2-1; D is possibly TRBD2 (5 bases). CDR1 is KGHSH, CDR2 LQKENI, per germline. V was cut by 3 bases and J by 7 bases, with 13 bases left in between. The CDR3 runs 14 residues. CDR3 nucleotides: TGTGCCAGCTCACCCGGTACTCGGGGTAATGAGCAGTTCTTC. Protein sequence: CASSPGTRGNEQFF.

This chain uses TRBV7-9 with TRBJ2-7, with 13 bases lining up with TRBD2. V trimming: 3 bases; J trimming: 1 base; junction bases outside the gene matches: 12. The germline CDR1 and CDR2 sequences are SEHNR and FQNEAQ (reference sequence). The length of the CDR3 is 19 residues. For the CDR3, the DNA is TGTGCCAGCAGCTTGAGTCGGACTAGCGGGAGATCTACGTCCTACGAGCAGTACTTC. Protein product: CASSLSRTSGRSTSYEQYF.

The chain joins TRBV27 to TRBJ1-2; 11 nucleotides agree with TRBD1. CDR3 length equals 14 residues. Germline trimming cut 6 bases from V and 2 bases from J; bases unmatched to any gene: 2. Germline CDR1 is MNHEY and CDR2 is SMNVEV (reference sequence). In nucleotides, the CDR3 is TGTGCCAGCAGCTGGGACAGGGGGAACTATGGCTACACCTTC. This gives the protein CASSWDRGNYGYTF.

This clone was found a few times. The CDR3 is CSVGGTVNTEAFF. The CDR3 nucleotides read TGCAGCGTTGGCGGGACAGTGAACACTGAAGCTTTCTTT. The chain employs TRBV29-1 and TRBJ1-1; TRBD1 matches at 7 bases. Germline V gene data show CDR1 as SQVTM and CDR2 as ANQGSEA. The V and J ends lost 4 bases and 0 bases, in that order; junction bases with no gene match: 2. The CDR3 loop spans 13 amino acids.

This clone was detected only a few times. The chain has TRBV4-2 and TRBJ2-2, with TRBD1 matching over 7 bases. The CDR3 contains 17 residues. The ends lost 4 bases at V and 4 bases at J; junction bases unmatched: 12. Looked up from germline, CDR1 is LGHNA and CDR2 is YNFKEQ. The CDR3 here is CASSPPGDRVTTGELFF. The CDR3 region has the DNA TGTGCCAGCAGCCCCCCTGGTGACAGGGTTACCACCGGGGAGCTGTTTTTT.

This clone was seen a few times. The chain carries TRBV29-1 and TRBJ2-2; 7 positions agree with TRBD2. In germline, CDR1 is SQVTM, CDR2 ANQGSEA. CDR3 length: 14 residues. The J segment lost 6 bases and the V segment lost 5 bases, leaving 9 bases of the junction unmatched. The CDR3 DNA reads as TGCAGCGTTCACAGCGGGACCCATCCCGGGGAGCTGTTTTTT. Translating it yields CSVHSGTHPGELFF.

In DNA form, the CDR3 reads TGTGCCAGCAGTGAGACTAGCGTCGGCACAGATACGCAGTATTTT. It specifies CASSETSVGTDTQYF. The genes are TRBV6-1 and TRBJ2-3, with 8 bases that match TRBD2. This CDR3 region has 15 residues. V trimming: 3 bases; J trimming: 1 base; junction bases outside the gene matches: 3. Looked up from germline, CDR1 is MNHNS and CDR2 is SASEGT.

V is TRBV6-5 and J is TRBJ2-1; 9 bases agree with TRBD2. The germline V gene has CDR1 MNHEY and CDR2 SVGAGI. The CDR3 length is 15 residues. The J segment lost 5 bases and the V segment lost 6 bases, leaving 8 bases of the junction unmatched. This chain's CDR3 is CASSPLAGPNNEQFF. In DNA form, the CDR3 reads TGTGCCAGCAGCCCGCTAGCGGGACCAAACAATGAGCAGTTCTTC.

There are a few counts of this clone. Other DNA sequences from this sample encode an identical CDR3 as well. The chain joins TRBV30 to TRBJ2-5; no clear D. The CDR3 is 13 residues long. Germline V gives CDR1 GTSNPN, CDR2 SVGIG (reference sequence). Trimming left V 0 bases short and J 5 bases short, with 10 bases between. CDR3: CAWSVGGPETQYF. CDR3 coding DNA: TGTGCCTGGAGTGTAGGTGGGCCTGAGACCCAGTACTTC.

J is TRBJ2-3 and V is TRBV18; TRBD2 aligns across 9 bases. Germline CDR1 is KGHSH and CDR2 is LQKENI. V was clipped by 0 bases and J by 3 bases; unmatched bases: 4. This CDR3 region has 16 residues. Here the CDR3 reads CASSPPGLAWTDTQYF. CDR3 in DNA: TGTGCCAGCTCACCACCGGGACTAGCATGGACAGATACGCAGTATTTT.

This clone came up a few times. V and J are TRBV15 and TRBJ2-3; D call uncertain. Germline V gene data show CDR1 as LNHNV and CDR2 as YYDKDF (reference sequence). The CDR3 covers 14 residues. Trimming took off 0 bases at V and 4 bases at J, with 8 bases between the two ends. The CDR3 DNA is TGTGCCACCAGCAGAGATATGGCGGCAGATACGCAGTATTTT. Its translation: CATSRDMAADTQYF.

The chain carries TRBV29-1 and TRBJ1-2; TRBD1 matches at 8 bases. The CDR3 length is 13 residues. Trimming removed 7 bases from V and 1 base from J; junction bases left unmatched: 5. The germline V gene encodes CDR1 SQVTM and CDR2 ANQGSEA. The CDR3 region is CSGGQESNYGYTF. CDR3 DNA sequence: TGCAGCGGGGGACAGGAGAGTAACTATGGCTACACCTTC.

In its sample, this clone was seen a few times. The chain employs TRBV5-1 and TRBJ1-5; 8 nucleotides line up with TRBD1. This CDR3 region has 14 residues. CDR1 is SGHRS and CDR2 is YFSETQ in the germline V gene. V lost 4 bases and J lost 3; bases outside the gene matches: 3. CDR3 coding DNA: TGCGCCAGCAGCCCGGGACAGGACAATCAGCCCCAGCATTTT. It specifies CASSPGQDNQPQHF.

The chain combines TRBV4-1 with TRBJ2-7; TRBD2 matches 11 bases. CDR1 MGHRA and CDR2 YSYEKL come from the germline V gene. The J segment lost 0 bases and the V segment lost 4 bases, leaving 20 bases of the junction unmatched. The CDR3 is 21 amino acids. CDR3 sequence (DNA): TGCGCCAGCAGCCGCGAAGAAGGGGGAACTAGCGGGAGACCCAGCTCCTACGAGCAGTACTTC. Its protein is CASSREEGGTSGRPSSYEQYF.

The chain carries TRBV29-1 and TRBJ2-3; TRBD1 matches 8 bases. V gave up 8 bases and J gave up 1 base; unmatched junction bases: 5. Germline assignment: CDR1 SQVTM and CDR2 ANQGSEA. The CDR3 has 13 residues. CDR3 nucleotide sequence: TGCAGCTCCGGACAGGGACGCACAGATACGCAGTATTTT. It translates to CSSGQGRTDTQYF.